The clone carrying this T cell receptor (beta chain) was counted ten times or more. The CDR3 regions of TCR beta were amplified from RNA transcripts. First-round RT-PCR of the TCR CDR3 relied on the HTBI primer set. TCRdb fed the multiplex PCR reads into MiXCR, producing one record per CDR3 protein. The sample holds around 620,000 distinct CDR3 sequences; over 12% are singletons and the top ten take about 6.6%. The sample comes from a study of T cells in Graves' hyperthyroidism and ophthalmopathy. The CDR3 is made up of 15 amino acids. Germline trimming cut 4 bases from V and 5 bases from J; bases unmatched to any gene: 7. CDR1 is DFQATT and CDR2 is SNEGSKA in the germline V gene (reference sequence).

This receptor was obtained from a woman aged 18-29 years with Graves' ophthalmopathy. The chain employs TRBV20-1 and TRBJ2-1, with 11 bases identical to TRBD2. Sequencing was done on a sample of blood. As DNA, the CDR3 is TGCAGTGCTACTAGTAGCGGGAGGGCCGACAATGAGCAGTTCTTC. Translated, it gives CSATSSGRADNEQFF.